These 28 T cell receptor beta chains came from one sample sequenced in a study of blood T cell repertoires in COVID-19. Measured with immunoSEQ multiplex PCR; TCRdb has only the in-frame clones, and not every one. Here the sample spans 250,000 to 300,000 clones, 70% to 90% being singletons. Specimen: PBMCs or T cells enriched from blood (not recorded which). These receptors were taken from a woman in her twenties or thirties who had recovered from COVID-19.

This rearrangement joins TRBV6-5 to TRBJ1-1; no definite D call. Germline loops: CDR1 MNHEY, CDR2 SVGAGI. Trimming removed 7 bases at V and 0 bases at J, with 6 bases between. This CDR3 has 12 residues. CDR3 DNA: TGTGCCAGCACCAACATGAACACTGAAGCTTTCTTT. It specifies CASTNMNTEAFF.

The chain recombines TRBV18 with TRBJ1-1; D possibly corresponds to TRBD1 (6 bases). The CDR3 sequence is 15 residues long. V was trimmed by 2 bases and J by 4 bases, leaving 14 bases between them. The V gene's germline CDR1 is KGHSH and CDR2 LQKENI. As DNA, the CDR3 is TGTGCCAGCTCACCAGGGCGGGGGCTCGGCACTGAAGCTTTCTTT. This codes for CASSPGRGLGTEAFF.

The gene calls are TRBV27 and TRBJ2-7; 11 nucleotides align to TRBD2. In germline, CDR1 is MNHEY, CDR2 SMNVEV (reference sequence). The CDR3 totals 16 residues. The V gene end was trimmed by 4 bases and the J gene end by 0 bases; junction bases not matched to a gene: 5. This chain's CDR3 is CASSSMGLADSYEQYF. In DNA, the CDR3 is TGTGCCAGCAGTTCAATGGGACTAGCGGACTCCTACGAGCAGTACTTC.

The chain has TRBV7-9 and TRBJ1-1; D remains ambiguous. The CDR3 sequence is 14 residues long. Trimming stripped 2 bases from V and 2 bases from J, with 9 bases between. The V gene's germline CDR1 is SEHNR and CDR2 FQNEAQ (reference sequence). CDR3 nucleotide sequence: TGTGCCAGCAGCTTACAGGACTCAAACACTGAAGCTTTCTTT. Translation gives CASSLQDSNTEAFF.

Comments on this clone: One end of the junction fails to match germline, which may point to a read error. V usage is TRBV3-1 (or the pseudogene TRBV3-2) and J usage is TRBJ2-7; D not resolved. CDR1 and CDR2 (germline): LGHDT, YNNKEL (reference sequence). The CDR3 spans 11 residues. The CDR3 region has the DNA TGTGCCAGCAGCCAATCCTCCGAGCAGTACTTC. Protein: CASSQSSEQYF.

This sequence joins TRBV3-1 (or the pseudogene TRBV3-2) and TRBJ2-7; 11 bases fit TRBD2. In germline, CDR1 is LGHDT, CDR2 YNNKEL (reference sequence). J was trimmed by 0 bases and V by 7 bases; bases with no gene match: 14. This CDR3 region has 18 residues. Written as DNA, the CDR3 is TGTGCCAGCACAGCCGGGACTAGCGGTTTAGGAGGCTCCTACGAGCAGTACTTC. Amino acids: CASTAGTSGLGGSYEQYF.

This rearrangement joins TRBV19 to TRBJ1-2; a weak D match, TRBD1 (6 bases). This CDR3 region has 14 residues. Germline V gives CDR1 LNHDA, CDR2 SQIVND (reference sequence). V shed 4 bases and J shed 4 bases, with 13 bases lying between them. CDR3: CASSNREPSYGYTF. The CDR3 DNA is TGTGCCAGTAGTAACAGGGAGCCCTCCTATGGCTACACCTTC.

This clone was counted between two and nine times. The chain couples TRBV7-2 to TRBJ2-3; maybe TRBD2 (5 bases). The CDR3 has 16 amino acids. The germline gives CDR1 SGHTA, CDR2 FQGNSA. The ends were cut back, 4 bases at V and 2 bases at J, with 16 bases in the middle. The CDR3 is CASSYAGFSDTDTQYF. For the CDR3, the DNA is TGTGCCAGCAGCTATGCGGGCTTTTCAGACACAGATACGCAGTATTTT. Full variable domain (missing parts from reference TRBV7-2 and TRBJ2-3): GAGVSQSPSNKVTEKGKDVELRCDPISGHTALYWYRQSLGQGLEFLIYFQGNSAPDKSGLPSDRFSAERTGGSVSTLTIQRTQQEDSAVYLCASSYAGFSDTDTQYFGPGTRLTVL.

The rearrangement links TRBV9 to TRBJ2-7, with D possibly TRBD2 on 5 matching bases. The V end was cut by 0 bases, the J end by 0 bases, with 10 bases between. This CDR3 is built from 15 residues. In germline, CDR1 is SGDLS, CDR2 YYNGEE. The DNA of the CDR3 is TGTGCCAGCAGCGTAGACCTAGCAAGCTCCTACGAGCAGTACTTC. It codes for CASSVDLASSYEQYF.

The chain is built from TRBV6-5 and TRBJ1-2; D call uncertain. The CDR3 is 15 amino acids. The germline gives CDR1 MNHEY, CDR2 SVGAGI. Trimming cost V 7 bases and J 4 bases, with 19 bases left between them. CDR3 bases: TGTGCCAGCATTATAAACCCCGTCCCAGGCTATGGCTACACCTTC. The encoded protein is CASIINPVPGYGYTF.

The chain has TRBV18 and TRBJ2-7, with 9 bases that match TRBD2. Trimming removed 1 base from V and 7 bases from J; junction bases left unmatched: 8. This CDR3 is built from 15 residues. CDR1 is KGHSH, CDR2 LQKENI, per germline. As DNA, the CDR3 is TGTGCCAGCTCACCACTGGGTAGCGGGAGATTGGAGCAGTACTTC. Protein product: CASSPLGSGRLEQYF. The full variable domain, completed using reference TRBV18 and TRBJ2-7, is NAGVMQNPRHLVRRRGQEARLRCSPMKGHSHVYWYRQLPEEGLKFMVYLQKENIIDESGMPKERFSAEFPKEGPSILRIQQVVRGDSAAYFCASSPLGSGRLEQYFGPGTRLTVT.

The CDR3 loop is CASSATGGNQPQHF. The CDR3 nucleotides read TGTGCCAGCAGTGCAACAGGGGGCAATCAGCCCCAGCATTTT. The chain employs TRBV27 and TRBJ1-5, with 7 bases lining up with TRBD1. After removal of 5 bases from V and 2 bases from J, the junction contained 3 bases not matched to a gene. Germline V lookup: CDR1 MNHEY, CDR2 SMNVEV (reference sequence). The CDR3 is made up of 14 amino acids.

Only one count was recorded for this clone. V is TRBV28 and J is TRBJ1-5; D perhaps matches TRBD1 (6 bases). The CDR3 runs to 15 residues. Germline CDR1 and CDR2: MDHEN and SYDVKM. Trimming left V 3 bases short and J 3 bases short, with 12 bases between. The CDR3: CASSLVDRSNQPQHF. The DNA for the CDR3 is TGTGCCAGCAGTTTGGTAGACAGGTCCAATCAGCCCCAGCATTTT.

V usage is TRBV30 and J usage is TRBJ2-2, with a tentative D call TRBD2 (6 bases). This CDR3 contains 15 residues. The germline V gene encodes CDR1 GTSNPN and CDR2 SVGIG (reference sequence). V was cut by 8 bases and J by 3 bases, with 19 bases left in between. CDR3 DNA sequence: TGTGCCGGGCCTTCTTCAGGAGGGGACACCGGGGAGCTGTTTTTT. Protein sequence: CAGPSSGGDTGELFF.

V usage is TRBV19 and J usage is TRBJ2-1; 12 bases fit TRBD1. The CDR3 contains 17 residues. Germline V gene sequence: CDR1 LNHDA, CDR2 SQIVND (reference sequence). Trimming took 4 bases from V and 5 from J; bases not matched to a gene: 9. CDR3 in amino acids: CASSTLPGQGAHNEQFF. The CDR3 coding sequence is TGTGCCAGTAGTACCCTACCGGGACAGGGGGCCCACAATGAGCAGTTCTTC.

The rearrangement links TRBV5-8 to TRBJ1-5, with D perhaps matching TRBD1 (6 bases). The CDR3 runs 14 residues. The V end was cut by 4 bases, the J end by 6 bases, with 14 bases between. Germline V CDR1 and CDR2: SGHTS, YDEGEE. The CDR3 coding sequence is TGTGCCAGCAGCCATACAGGGCCTCGTCAGCCCCAGCATTTT. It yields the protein CASSHTGPRQPQHF. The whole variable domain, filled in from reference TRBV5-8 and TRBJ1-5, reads EAGVTQSPTHLIKTRGQQATLRCSPISGHTSVYWYQQALGLGLQFLLWYDEGEERNRGNFPPRFSGRQFPNYSSELNVNALELEDSALYLCASSHTGPRQPQHFGDGTRLSIL.

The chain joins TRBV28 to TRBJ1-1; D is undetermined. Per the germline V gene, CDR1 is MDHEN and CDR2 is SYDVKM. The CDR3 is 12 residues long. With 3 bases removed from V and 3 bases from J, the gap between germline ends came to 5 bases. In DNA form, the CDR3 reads TGTGCCAGCAGTTTGGCCCACACTGAAGCTTTCTTT. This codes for CASSLAHTEAFF.

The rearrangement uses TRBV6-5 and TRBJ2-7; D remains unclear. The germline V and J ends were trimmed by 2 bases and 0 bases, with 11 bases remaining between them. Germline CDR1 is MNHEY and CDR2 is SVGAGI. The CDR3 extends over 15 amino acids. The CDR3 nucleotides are TGTGCCAGCAGTTACAGTAGCTGGCCCTCCTACGAGCAGTACTTC. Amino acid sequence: CASSYSSWPSYEQYF.

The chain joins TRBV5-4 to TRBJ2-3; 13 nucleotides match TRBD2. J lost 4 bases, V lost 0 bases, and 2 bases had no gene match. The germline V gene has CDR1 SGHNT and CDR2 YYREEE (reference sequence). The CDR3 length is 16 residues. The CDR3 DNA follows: TGTGCCAGCAGCTTGGGACTAGCGGGGGGTTCAGATACGCAGTATTTT. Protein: CASSLGLAGGSDTQYF.

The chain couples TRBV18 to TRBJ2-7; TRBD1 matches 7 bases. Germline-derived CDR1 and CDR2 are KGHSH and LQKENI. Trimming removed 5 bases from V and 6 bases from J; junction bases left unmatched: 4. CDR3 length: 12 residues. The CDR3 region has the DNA TGTGCCAGCTCAGACAGGGTTAGCGAGCAGTACTTC. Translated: CASSDRVSEQYF.

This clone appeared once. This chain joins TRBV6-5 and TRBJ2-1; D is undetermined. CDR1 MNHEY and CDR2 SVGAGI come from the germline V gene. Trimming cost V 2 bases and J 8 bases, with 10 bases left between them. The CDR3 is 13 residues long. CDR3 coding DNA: TGTGCCAGCAGTTACAGGTTGGGCTATGAGCAGTTCTTC. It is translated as CASSYRLGYEQFF.

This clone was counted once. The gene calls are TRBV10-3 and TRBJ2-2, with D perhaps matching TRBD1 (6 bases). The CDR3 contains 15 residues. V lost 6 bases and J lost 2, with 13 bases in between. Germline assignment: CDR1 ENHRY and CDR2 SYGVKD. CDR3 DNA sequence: TGTGCCATCAGGACCCGGGACACCAACACCGGGGAGCTGTTTTTT. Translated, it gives CAIRTRDTNTGELFF.

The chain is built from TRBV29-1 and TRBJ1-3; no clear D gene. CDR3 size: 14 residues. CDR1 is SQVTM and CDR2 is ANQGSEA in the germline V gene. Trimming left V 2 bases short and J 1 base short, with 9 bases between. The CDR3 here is CSVESGSSGNTIYF. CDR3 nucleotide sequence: TGCAGCGTTGAATCGGGGTCTTCTGGAAACACCATATATTTT.

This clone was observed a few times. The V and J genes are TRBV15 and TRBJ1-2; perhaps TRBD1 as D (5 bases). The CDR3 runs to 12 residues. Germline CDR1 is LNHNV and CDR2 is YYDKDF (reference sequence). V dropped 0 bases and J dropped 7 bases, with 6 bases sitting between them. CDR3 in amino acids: CATSRDRAGYTF. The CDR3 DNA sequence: TGTGCCACCAGCAGAGACAGGGCTGGCTACACCTTC.

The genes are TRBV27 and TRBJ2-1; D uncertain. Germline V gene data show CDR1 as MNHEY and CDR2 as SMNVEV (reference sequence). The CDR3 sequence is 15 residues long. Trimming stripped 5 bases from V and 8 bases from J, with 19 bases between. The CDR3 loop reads CASSHIISLRDEQFF. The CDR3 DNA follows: TGTGCCAGCAGTCATATTATATCTTTACGCGATGAGCAGTTCTTC.

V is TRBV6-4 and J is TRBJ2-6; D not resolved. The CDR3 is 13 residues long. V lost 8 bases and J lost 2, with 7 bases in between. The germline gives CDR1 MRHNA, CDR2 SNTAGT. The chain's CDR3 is CASSPAGANVLTF. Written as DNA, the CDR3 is TGTGCCAGCTCGCCGGCTGGGGCCAACGTCCTGACTTTC.

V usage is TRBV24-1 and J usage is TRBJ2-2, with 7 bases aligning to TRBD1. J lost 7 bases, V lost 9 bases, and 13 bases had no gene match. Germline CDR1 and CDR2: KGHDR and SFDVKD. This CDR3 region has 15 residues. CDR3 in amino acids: CATGTGQLRVGELFF. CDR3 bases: TGTGCCACCGGTACGGGACAGCTAAGGGTCGGGGAGCTGTTTTTT.

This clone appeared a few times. CDR3 loop: CASSFLPATSTDTQYF. In DNA, the CDR3 is TGTGCCAGCAGTTTCCTACCCGCAACTAGCACAGATACGCAGTATTTT. The chain is built from TRBV7-8 and TRBJ2-3, with D unclear. The germline V and J ends were trimmed by 6 bases and 0 bases, with 16 bases remaining between them. This CDR3 comprises 16 residues. Germline values: CDR1 SGHVS, CDR2 FQNEAQ.